This is a list of T cell receptor beta chains from one sample in a study of Ad26.COV2.S vaccination and SARS-CoV-2 variants. The data were produced by immunoSEQ multiplex PCR, yet TCRdb's version contains in-frame clones alone and is incomplete. The sample lists about 680,000 clones; roughly 90% were seen once. Sequencing used peripheral blood, obtained in a trial of Ad26.COV2.S vaccine versus placebo. These receptors were obtained from a person between 18 and 65 years old who received the Ad26.COV2.S COVID-19 vaccine or a placebo. Each CDR3 is given with its conserved first and last residue. The D gene is left open where the match is weak. Size tells how often a clone was seen (once, few, many) or the class of an expanded clone, and some rows leave it out.

d_call	v_call	j_call	clone_size	cdr3_nt	cdr3_aa
-	TRBV18	TRBJ2-1	-	TGTGCCAGCTCACCACCCGCGGGCCCATCCTACAATGAGCAGTTCTTC	CASSPPAGPSYNEQFF
-	TRBV10-3	TRBJ1-5	-	TGTGCCATCAGTGAGACCTATTGGGGGGTAGGGCAGCCCCAGCATTTT	CAISETYWGVGQPQHF
TRBD1	TRBV2	TRBJ2-7	once	TGTGCCAGCAGCGCCGGGACAGGGTATTACTACGAGCAGTACTTC	CASSAGTGYYYEQYF
-	TRBV9	TRBJ2-1	-	TGTGCCAGCAGCGTAGAGGTGGGCAGCTCCTACAATGAGCAGTTCTTC	CASSVEVGSSYNEQFF
TRBD2	TRBV29-1	TRBJ2-1	-	TGCAGCGTTAGGACTAGCGCCCATGAGCAGTTCTTC	CSVRTSAHEQFF
TRBD2	TRBV3-1/TRBV3-2	TRBJ2-5	-	TGTGCCAGCAGCTGGAGCGGGGGCCAAGGAGAGACCCAGTACTTC	CASSWSGGQGETQYF
-	TRBV12-3/TRBV12-4	TRBJ1-5	-	TGTGCCAGCAGGGGACTTAGCAATCAGCCCCAGCATTTT	CASRGLSNQPQHF
-	TRBV27	TRBJ2-3	-	TGTGCCAGCAGTCGCACCACCGGAGGGTCTCTCCGCGGCACAGATACGCAGTATTTT	CASSRTTGGSLRGTDTQYF
TRBD1	TRBV5-5	TRBJ2-5	-	TGTGCCAGCAGCTGGCAGGGGGCCCAAGAGACCCAGTACTTC	CASSWQGAQETQYF
TRBD2	TRBV10-2	TRBJ2-2	-	TGCGCCAGCGCTAGCGGGACGAACACCGGGGAGCTGTTTTTT	CASASGTNTGELFF
-	TRBV18	TRBJ2-5	-	TGTGCCAGCTCACGTGGTTCGGAAGAGACCCAGTACTTC	CASSRGSEETQYF
-	TRBV7-2	TRBJ1-6	-	TGTGCCAGCAGCTTAGTAGTTTCACCCCTCCACTTT	CASSLVVSPLHF
TRBD2	TRBV7-2	TRBJ2-2	-	TGTGCCAGCAGCCAACCGGGGACTAGGCCCACCGGGGAGCTGTTTTTT	CASSQPGTRPTGELFF
-	TRBV12-3/TRBV12-4	TRBJ2-1	-	TGTGCCAGCAGTTTAGCAAGCCCTGAGCAGTTCTTC	CASSLASPEQFF
-	TRBV11-3	TRBJ2-3	-	TGTGCCAGCAGCTTAGGGAACACAGATACGCAGTATTTT	CASSLGNTDTQYF
-	TRBV25-1	TRBJ2-7	-	TGTGCCAGCAGTGGAGTCGACAGGGGAGGGCGCGAGCAGTACTTC	CASSGVDRGGREQYF
-	TRBV21-1	TRBJ2-7	-	TGTGCCAGCAGCAAAGCCTTGACAGGGCCCTACGAGCAGTACTTC	CASSKALTGPYEQYF
-	TRBV20-1	TRBJ2-2	-	TGCAGTGCAAGTGAGGGAAGAGGGGCCGGGGAGCTGTTTTTT	CSASEGRGAGELFF
TRBD1	TRBV10-1	TRBJ1-5	few	TGCGCCAGCAGACCCCGGGACAGGGGCGACAATCAGCCCCAGCATTTT	CASRPRDRGDNQPQHF
TRBD2	TRBV11-2	TRBJ2-1	-	TGTGCCAGCAGCCCCTGGACTAGCGGGGGATACAATGAGCAGTTCTTC	CASSPWTSGGYNEQFF
TRBD2	TRBV4-2	TRBJ2-1	-	TGTGCCAGCAGCCAAGATCGACTAGCGGGAATCAATGAGCAGTTCTTC	CASSQDRLAGINEQFF
-	TRBV12-3/TRBV12-4	TRBJ2-7	-	TGTGCCAGCAGAAGCAGAGGAAGGTACGAGCAGTACTTC	CASRSRGRYEQYF
TRBD1	TRBV15	TRBJ1-1	once	TGTGCCACCAGCAGAGGACAGGGAAGCATGAACACTGAAGCTTTCTTT	CATSRGQGSMNTEAFF
-	TRBV11-1	TRBJ2-7	-	TGTGCCAGCAGCCTCCGGACATTCTCCTACGAGCAGTACTTC	CASSLRTFSYEQYF
-	TRBV5-1	TRBJ1-1	-	TGCGCCAGCAGCCAGGACCCAACACAGGCTGAAGCTTTCTTT	CASSQDPTQAEAFF
-	TRBV27	TRBJ1-6	once	TGTGCCAGCAGTTTATCTCTGAATTCACCCCTCCACTTT	CASSLSLNSPLHF
-	TRBV2	TRBJ2-1	-	TGTGCCAGCAGTGACAGTCAACTCGACAATGAGCAGTTCTTC	CASSDSQLDNEQFF
-	TRBV10-2	TRBJ2-3	-	TGCGCCAGCAAGAGGGGAGGAACAGATACGCAGTATTTT	CASKRGGTDTQYF
-	TRBV5-1	TRBJ2-3	-	TGCGCCAGCAGCTTGGTGTCCCAACCTGTGAGCACAGATACGCAGTATTTT	CASSLVSQPVSTDTQYF
-	TRBV3-1/TRBV3-2	TRBJ2-7	once	TGTGCCAGCAGCCAAGATCTGCAGGTGTACGAGCAGTACTTC	CASSQDLQVYEQYF
TRBD1	TRBV5-1	TRBJ1-6	-	TGCGCCAGCAGCCCGGGACAGGGTAATTCACCCCTCCACTTT	CASSPGQGNSPLHF
TRBD2	TRBV27	TRBJ2-1	-	TGTGCCAGCAGTTTATTGGGTAGCGGGAGGTCCTCCTACAATGAGCAGTTCTTC	CASSLLGSGRSSYNEQFF
TRBD1	TRBV19	TRBJ2-7	-	TGTGCCAGTAGTGGGACAGAAGACTACGAGCAGTACTTC	CASSGTEDYEQYF
-	TRBV6-5	TRBJ2-6	-	TGTGCCAGCAGGGGGTGGCCCCCTGGGGCCAACGTCCTGACTTTC	CASRGWPPGANVLTF
TRBD2	TRBV23-1	TRBJ2-7	-	TGCGCCAGCAGTCAACTAGCGGTTTCCCTCGAGCAGTACTTC	CASSQLAVSLEQYF
TRBD1	TRBV7-9	TRBJ1-2	-	TGTGCCAGCAGCATAACCGGTGGGACAGGGACGTTTGGCTACACCTTC	CASSITGGTGTFGYTF
TRBD2	TRBV7-8	TRBJ2-2	-	TGTGCCAGCAGCCCTAGGGGACTAGCGGGAACGAACACCGGGGAGCTGTTTTTT	CASSPRGLAGTNTGELFF
TRBD2	TRBV7-6	TRBJ2-5	-	TGTGCCAGCAGCCGACTAGCGGGAGGGCGGGAGACCCAGTACTTC	CASSRLAGGRETQYF
-	TRBV6-5	TRBJ2-7	once	TGTGCCAGCAGTTACTCGGGTACCGAGCAGTACTTC	CASSYSGTEQYF
TRBD2	TRBV19	TRBJ2-5	once	TGTGCCAGTAGTATTGGTAGCGGGAGGGTGGAGACCCAGTACTTC	CASSIGSGRVETQYF
-	TRBV7-2	TRBJ1-2	-	TGTGCCAGCGGGAGGGCAGGGCAAGGCTACACCTTC	CASGRAGQGYTF
TRBD2	TRBV5-1	TRBJ2-1	-	TGCGCCAGCAGCTCGGGACTAGCTTACAATGAGCAGTTCTTC	CASSSGLAYNEQFF
TRBD2	TRBV24-1	TRBJ2-1	-	TGTGCCACCAGTGATGGGAGGGCCGACTACAATGAGCAGTTCTTC	CATSDGRADYNEQFF
TRBD1	TRBV27	TRBJ1-2	-	TGTGCCAGCAAGGGTCCCGGGTGGGGACAGGGGGGATCAAATGGCTACACCTTC	CASKGPGWGQGGSNGYTF
-	TRBV20-1	TRBJ2-1	-	TGCAGTGCCGAAGAACGTCATGAGCAGTTCTTC	CSAEERHEQFF
TRBD1	TRBV6-6	TRBJ1-2	-	TGTGCCAGCACCCAGAGTCAGGGGGTTCAGGGCTACACCTTC	CASTQSQGVQGYTF
TRBD1	TRBV7-2	TRBJ1-2	-	TGTGCCAGCAGCCAGGACAGGGGCGGTTATGGCTACACCTTC	CASSQDRGGYGYTF
-	TRBV5-4	TRBJ1-1	-	TGTGCCAGCAGCTTGGACCGGTCGATCACTGAAGCTTTCTTT	CASSLDRSITEAFF
-	TRBV5-8	TRBJ2-1	-	TGTGCCAGCAGCTTTGAGGCAGCCTACAATGAGCAGTTCTTC	CASSFEAAYNEQFF
-	TRBV18	TRBJ2-2	-	TGTGCCAGCTCACCAGGCTTCCCGAACACCGGGGAGCTGTTTTTT	CASSPGFPNTGELFF
-	TRBV27	TRBJ1-1	-	TGTGCCAGCAGTTTCATGGCCCCGGGCAGCATGAACACTGAAGCTTTCTTT	CASSFMAPGSMNTEAFF
TRBD1	TRBV4-3	TRBJ1-2	-	TGCGCCAGCAGCCCCGGACAGGGGGGCTATGGCTACACCTTC	CASSPGQGGYGYTF
-	TRBV19	TRBJ2-7	-	TGTGCCAGTAGTACGGACACCTACGAGCAGTACTTC	CASSTDTYEQYF